This T cell receptor beta chain comes out of a study of T cells in Graves' hyperthyroidism and ophthalmopathy. Trimming shortened V by 5 bases and J by 5 bases, and 12 bases separated the two germline ends. The CDR3 is 13 residues long. Germline V gene lookup returns CDR1 SGHTA and CDR2 FQGNSA. RNA transcripts gave rise to amplified TCR beta CDR3 regions. HTBI primers were the set used in a first-round RT-PCR of the TCR CDR3. TCRdb processed the multiplex PCR reads anew with MiXCR; each CDR3 protein has one entry. The sample lists about 640,000 distinct CDR3 sequences, 45% seen once, with about 7% in the top ten.

What was sequenced was peripheral blood or thyroid tissue (not recorded which). The gene calls are TRBV7-2 and TRBJ1-2; D is possibly TRBD1 (6 bases). The sequence derives from an adult man with Graves' disease, either hyperthyroidism or ophthalmopathy (not recorded which). The CDR3 here is CASSTSQGYGYTF. DNA of the CDR3: TGTGCCAGCAGCACCAGTCAGGGGTATGGCTACACCTTC.